This TCR beta chain was retrieved from a study of brain T cells in children with intractable seizures. Assay: immunoSEQ multiplex PCR; the TCRdb copy retains only in-frame clones and omits some. The sample lists approximately 60,000 clones; 95% to 96% were seen once. V gave up 6 bases and J gave up 5 bases, with 18 bases separating them. The CDR3 contains 14 residues. Germline values: CDR1 SGHRS, CDR2 YFSETQ. The sequences come from peripheral blood, collected at surgery. V and J are TRBV5-1 and TRBJ2-7; tentative D call: TRBD1 (5 bases). The TCR comes from a boy younger than two with focal cortical dysplasia and intractable seizures. The CDR3 sequence: CASTLGQGPHEQYF. DNA for the CDR3: TGCGCCAGCACCCTGGGTCAGGGTCCCCACGAGCAGTACTTC. Using reference TRBV5-1 and TRBJ2-7 for the parts outside the CDR3, the full variable domain is KAGVTQTPRYLIKTRGQQVTLSCSPISGHRSVSWYQQTPGQGLQFLFEYFSETQRNKGNFPGRFSGRQFSNSRSEMNVSTLELGDSALYLCASTLGQGPHEQYFGPGTRLTVT.